These T cell receptor beta chains were read from a single sample in a study of cytomegalovirus exposure and HLA in healthy donors. The method was immunoSEQ multiplex PCR; TCRdb's version includes in-frame clones alone and lacks a portion of them. The table records around 150,000 clones, roughly 78% of them present only once. What was sequenced was PBMCs. Receptor source: a man aged 25-40 years in good health. CDR3s include the opening cysteine and the closing phenylalanine or tryptophan. A D gene is named only where the DNA matches it firmly. Expanded clones are given a class, and other clones once, few, many or no size at all.

TGCGCCAGCAGCTTAGTGCCTAGCGGGAGCATTACTGGGGCCAACGTCCTGACTTTC	CASSLVPSGSITGANVLTF	TRBJ2-6	TRBD2	19	TRBV5-1	once
TGCAGCGTCAACACCGGGACAGCCGGGGCCAACGTCCTGACTTTC	CSVNTGTAGANVLTF	TRBJ2-6	TRBD1	15	TRBV29-1	once
TGCGCCAGCACCTGGCGGGGGGACGACTATGGCTACACCTTC	CASTWRGDDYGYTF	TRBJ1-2	.	14	TRBV5-1	.
TGCGCCAGCAGCCCAGGGACAGGGGGTTGGGAGACCCAGTACTTC	CASSPGTGGWETQYF	TRBJ2-5	TRBD1	15	TRBV5-1	.
TGTGCCAGCAGCTGGGGACAGCCGAACACCGGGGAGCTGTTTTTT	CASSWGQPNTGELFF	TRBJ2-2	TRBD1	15	TRBV6-5	few
TGTGCCAGTAGTAGGGACAGACGATCCTACGAGCAGTACTTC	CASSRDRRSYEQYF	TRBJ2-7	TRBD1	14	TRBV19	once
TGCGCCAGCAGCTTAGAACTAGCCGAGCAGTTCTTC	CASSLELAEQFF	TRBJ2-1	.	12	TRBV5-1	.
TGTGCCAGCGAGGGGACAGGCCCCGAGACCCAGTACTTC	CASEGTGPETQYF	TRBJ2-5	TRBD1	13	TRBV2	.
TGTGCCAGCAGTCTACCCGGGACATCCTATGGCTACACCTTC	CASSLPGTSYGYTF	TRBJ1-2	.	14	TRBV25-1	few
TGCGCCAGCAGCCCGGTAGCCGCCACTGAAGCTTTCTTT	CASSPVAATEAFF	TRBJ1-1	.	13	TRBV4-3	.
TGTGCCAGTAGTTCCATTAGCGGGAGACAAGAGACCCAGTACTTC	CASSSISGRQETQYF	TRBJ2-5	TRBD2	15	TRBV19	.
TGTGCCAGCAGCTTAGTGGGCGGGAGCGAAAAACTGTTTTTT	CASSLVGGSEKLFF	TRBJ1-4	.	14	TRBV6-5	once
TGTGCCAGTAACCCCACAGGGGGCGGGCAGCCCCAGCATTTT	CASNPTGGGQPQHF	TRBJ1-5	TRBD1	14	TRBV19	few
TGTGCCAGCAGTTACATATACGAGCAGTACTTC	CASSYIYEQYF	TRBJ2-7	.	11	TRBV6-6	.
TGTGCCAGCAAGTTGGGACAGGGCAATTCACCCCTCCACTTT	CASKLGQGNSPLHF	TRBJ1-6	TRBD1	14	TRBV7-9	.
TGTGCCAGCAGCCCTTATCGGGAGGGGGAGCTGTTTTTT	CASSPYREGELFF	TRBJ2-2	.	13	TRBV7-3	.
TGTGCCAGCAGCTCCCTCCTGTCCCCGGATGAGCAGTTCTTC	CASSSLLSPDEQFF	TRBJ2-1	.	14	TRBV7-9	few
TGTGCCACCAGGAGCGACAGGGGGCCAGGAAACACCATATATTTT	CATRSDRGPGNTIYF	TRBJ1-3	TRBD1	15	TRBV15	.
TGTGCCAGCTCCCCCGGTCCCAGGGCGAACACTGAAGCTTTCTTT	CASSPGPRANTEAFF	TRBJ1-1	.	15	TRBV6-1	once
TGCGCCAGCAGTGACAAGGCAGGGATAGGGGAGCAGTACTTC	CASSDKAGIGEQYF	TRBJ2-7	.	14	TRBV10-1	once
TGTGCCAGCAGCGTAGAGGATAGCGCCTCAAATGAGCAGTTCTTC	CASSVEDSASNEQFF	TRBJ2-1	.	15	TRBV9	.
TGTGCCAGCAGCCGTACTCCAGGGGAGTCGTACGAGCAGTACTTC	CASSRTPGESYEQYF	TRBJ2-7	.	15	TRBV7-9	.
TGTGCCAGCAGTGGCCTTAGACTTAAGTGGGGCGCAACTAATGAAAAACTGTTTTTT	CASSGLRLKWGATNEKLFF	TRBJ1-4	.	19	TRBV2	.
TGTGCCAGCAGTTTAATGTCAGGGGTAGGGATCACTGAAGCTTTCTTT	CASSLMSGVGITEAFF	TRBJ1-1	.	16	TRBV27	.
TGTGCCATCACCCCAGGGGTCTATTCTTGGGACACCATATATTTT	CAITPGVYSWDTIYF	TRBJ1-3	.	15	TRBV10-3	few
TGTGCCAGCAGTAGGACAGGGGGAGGCTACGAGCAGTACTTC	CASSRTGGGYEQYF	TRBJ2-7	TRBD1	14	TRBV27	once
TGTGCCAGCAGCTATGATCGGGATACGCAGTATTTT	CASSYDRDTQYF	TRBJ2-3	.	12	TRBV7-9	.
TGCGCCAGCAGTGGCCAGGGGAACACTGAAGCTTTCTTT	CASSGQGNTEAFF	TRBJ1-1	.	13	TRBV10-1	few
TGTGCCAGTAAAGCCGGGACAGCTAACTATGGCTACACCTTC	CASKAGTANYGYTF	TRBJ1-2	TRBD1	14	TRBV5-5	.
TGTGCCAGCAGGGATGGGAGGGGAACTGAAGCTTTCTTT	CASRDGRGTEAFF	TRBJ1-1	.	13	TRBV7-6	.
TGTGCCAGCAGCTCCCGGACAGGGCAGGGCTACACCTTC	CASSSRTGQGYTF	TRBJ1-2	TRBD1	13	TRBV7-3	.
TGTGCCAGCAGCCCAACTTATTCCGGGGAGCTGTTTTTT	CASSPTYSGELFF	TRBJ2-2	.	13	TRBV6-5	.
TGCGCCAGCGCATTGAGGTTGGATGAGCAGTTCTTC	CASALRLDEQFF	TRBJ2-1	.	12	TRBV10-2	.
TGTGCCAGCAGTGAAATCGGCGGGACTAGCTCCTACGAGCAGTACTTC	CASSEIGGTSSYEQYF	TRBJ2-7	TRBD2	16	TRBV2	.
TGTGCCAGCAGTGACTCCGGGACTAGCGTTGAGCAGTTCTTC	CASSDSGTSVEQFF	TRBJ2-1	TRBD2	14	TRBV6-4	once
TGTGCCAGTAGTCCCTCAGGCGGCTGGGAGACTGAAGCTTTCTTT	CASSPSGGWETEAFF	TRBJ1-1	.	15	TRBV19	.
TGTGCCAGTAGTATAGGGACTAGCGGGAGCAATGAGCAGTTCTTC	CASSIGTSGSNEQFF	TRBJ2-1	TRBD2	15	TRBV19	.
TGTGCCATCAGTGAGGGCCAGGCCCTCAATCAGCCCCAGCATTTT	CAISEGQALNQPQHF	TRBJ1-5	.	15	TRBV10-3	.
TGCGCCAGCAGCCAAGAGGGTCTAGCGGGAATCTCCGAGCAGTACTTC	CASSQEGLAGISEQYF	TRBJ2-7	TRBD2	16	TRBV4-1	.
TGTGCCAGCAGCGTAGGAGGGACAGCTACTGAAGCTTTCTTT	CASSVGGTATEAFF	TRBJ1-1	TRBD1	14	TRBV9	few
TGTGCCAGCAGTTCATCGCTGACAGGGGGAGTAACTGAAGCTTTCTTT	CASSSSLTGGVTEAFF	TRBJ1-1	TRBD1	16	TRBV6-6	.
TGCGCCAGCGCCAGGGTCGACACTGAAGCTTTCTTT	CASARVDTEAFF	TRBJ1-1	.	12	TRBV5-1	.
TGTGCCAGCAGCTCGGTCCTGAACACTGAAGCTTTCTTT	CASSSVLNTEAFF	TRBJ1-1	.	13	TRBV11-2	.
TGTGCCAGCAGACAGGGGGCGGGGGAAAAACTGTTTTTT	CASRQGAGEKLFF	TRBJ1-4	TRBD1	13	TRBV28	.
TGTGCCAGCAGTCCCACCGGGTCTAGCACAGATACGCAGTATTTT	CASSPTGSSTDTQYF	TRBJ2-3	.	15	TRBV11-2	.
TGCGCCAGCAGCGCTCGACAGGGGGCGTCCTACGAGCAGTACTTC	CASSARQGASYEQYF	TRBJ2-7	TRBD1	15	TRBV4-3	.
TGTGCCAGCAGCACCCCTTGCGGGAGTTCCTACGAGCAGTACTTC	CASSTPCGSSYEQYF	TRBJ2-7	.	15	TRBV12-1	.
TGTGCCAGCAGTTCCAACGGGGACACAGATACGCAGTATTTT	CASSSNGDTDTQYF	TRBJ2-3	.	14	TRBV6-1	.
TGTGCCAGCAGCGTAGGGCCGGGACTAGCGGGAGAGGGAGGTCGGGAGCAGTACTTC	CASSVGPGLAGEGGREQYF	TRBJ2-7	TRBD2	19	TRBV9	once
TGTGCCACCTCCACAGGGTTCAACACTGAAGCTTTCTTT	CATSTGFNTEAFF	TRBJ1-1	.	13	TRBV19	few
TGTGCCAGCATCTTGGGTAGCGGGAGGGCGGAGGAGCAGTACTTC	CASILGSGRAEEQYF	TRBJ2-7	TRBD2	15	TRBV7-9	.
TGTGCCAGCAGCGTAGGTAGCGGGAGTTACGGTACGCAGTATTTT	CASSVGSGSYGTQYF	TRBJ2-3	TRBD2	15	TRBV9	.
TGTGCCAGCAGGTCCGGGACTAGCGGGGTTTACGAGCAGTACTTC	CASRSGTSGVYEQYF	TRBJ2-7	TRBD2	15	TRBV5-8	.